The sample holds many counts of the clone carrying this TCR beta chain. There were TCR beta CDR3 regions amplified from RNA transcripts. When the TCR CDR3 underwent first-round RT-PCR, the HTBI primer set was used. TCRdb processed the multiplex PCR reads anew with MiXCR; each CDR3 protein has one entry. The sample includes hundreds of thousands of distinct CDR3 sequences, less than 25% of them seen just once. V lost 4 bases and J 3 bases, leaving 10 bases between the germline ends. The CDR3 consists of 13 residues. Germline assignment: CDR1 SGHDT and CDR2 YYEEEE. Ophthalmopathy patients had Clinical Activity Score at least 3, NOSPECS grade at least 4, duration under 3 months. PBMCs were collected from an approximately 9.5 ml volume of fresh peripheral blood. The record originates from a study of T cells in Graves' hyperthyroidism and ophthalmopathy. The overall study: Prior to any treatment, at the point of initial diagnosis, peripheral blood was collected.

This clonotype originated in a man aged 30 to 39 with Graves' ophthalmopathy. The chain combines TRBV5-6 with TRBJ1-2; D gene unclear. Sequencing input: blood. CDR3 nucleotide sequence: TGTGCCAGCAGCACCGGGAGGTACTATGGCTACACCTTC. It yields the protein CASSTGRYYGYTF.